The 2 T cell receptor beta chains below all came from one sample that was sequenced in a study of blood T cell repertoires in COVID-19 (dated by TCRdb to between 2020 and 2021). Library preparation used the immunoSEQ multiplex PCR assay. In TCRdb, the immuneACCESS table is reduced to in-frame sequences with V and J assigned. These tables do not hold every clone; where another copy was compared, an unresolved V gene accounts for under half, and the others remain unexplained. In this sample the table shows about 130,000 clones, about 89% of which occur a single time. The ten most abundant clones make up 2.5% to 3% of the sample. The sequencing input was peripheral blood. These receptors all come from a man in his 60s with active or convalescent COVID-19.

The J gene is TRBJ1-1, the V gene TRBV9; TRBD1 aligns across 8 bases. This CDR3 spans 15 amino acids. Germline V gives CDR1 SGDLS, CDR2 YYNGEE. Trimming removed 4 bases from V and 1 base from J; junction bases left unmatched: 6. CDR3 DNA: TGTGCCAGCAGCTCCGAGGGGACAGGGAACACTGAAGCTTTCTTT. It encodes CASSSEGTGNTEAFF. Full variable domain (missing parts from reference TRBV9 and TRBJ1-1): DSGVTQTPKHLITATGQRVTLRCSPRSGDLSVYWYQQSLDQGLQFLIQYYNGEERAKGNILERFSAQQFPDLHSELNLSSLELGDSALYFCASSSEGTGNTEAFFGQGTRLTVV.

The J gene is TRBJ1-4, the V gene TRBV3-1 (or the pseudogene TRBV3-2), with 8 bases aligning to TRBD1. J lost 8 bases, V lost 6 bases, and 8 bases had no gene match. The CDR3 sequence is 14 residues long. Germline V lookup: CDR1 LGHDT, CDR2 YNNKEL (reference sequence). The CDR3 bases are TGTGCCAGCAGTCCAGGACAGGGAGGGGAAAAACTGTTTTTT. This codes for CASSPGQGGEKLFF.